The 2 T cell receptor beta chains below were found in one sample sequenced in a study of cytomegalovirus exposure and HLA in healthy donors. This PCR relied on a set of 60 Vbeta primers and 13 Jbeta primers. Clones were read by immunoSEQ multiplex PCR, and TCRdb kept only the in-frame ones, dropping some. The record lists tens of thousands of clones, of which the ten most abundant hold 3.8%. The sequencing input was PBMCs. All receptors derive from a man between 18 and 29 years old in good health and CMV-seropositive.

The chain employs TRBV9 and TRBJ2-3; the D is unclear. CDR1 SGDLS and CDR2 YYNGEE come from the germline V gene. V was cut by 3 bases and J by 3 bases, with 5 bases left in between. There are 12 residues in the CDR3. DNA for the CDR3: TGTGCCAGCAGCGCTCAGACAGATACGCAGTATTTT. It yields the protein CASSAQTDTQYF.

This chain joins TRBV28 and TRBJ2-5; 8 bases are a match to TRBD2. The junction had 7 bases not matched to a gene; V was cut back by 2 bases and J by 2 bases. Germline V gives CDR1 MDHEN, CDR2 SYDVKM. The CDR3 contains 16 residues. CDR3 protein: CASSLETAGGQETQYF. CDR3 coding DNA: TGTGCCAGCAGTTTAGAGACGGCGGGAGGTCAAGAGACCCAGTACTTC.